This T cell receptor beta chain was documented in a study of blood T cell repertoires in COVID-19. Method: immunoSEQ multiplex PCR; TCRdb's copy keeps in-frame clones and lacks some. The profile covers under 250,000 clones, with just over 85% appearing a single time and 11% taken by the ten largest. Seattle's cohort entered during active infection and was followed longitudinally. Trimming stripped 3 bases from V and 1 base from J, with 6 bases between. Germline values: CDR1 KGHSH, CDR2 LQKENI. CDR3 size: 13 residues. This chain joins TRBV18 and TRBJ1-2; D unclear. Sequenced input: peripheral blood. This clonotype originated in a man aged 50 to 60 with COVID-19, enrolled during active disease. As DNA, the CDR3 is TGTGCCAGCTCACCCGGAGATAACTATGGCTACACCTTC. Translation: CASSPGDNYGYTF.